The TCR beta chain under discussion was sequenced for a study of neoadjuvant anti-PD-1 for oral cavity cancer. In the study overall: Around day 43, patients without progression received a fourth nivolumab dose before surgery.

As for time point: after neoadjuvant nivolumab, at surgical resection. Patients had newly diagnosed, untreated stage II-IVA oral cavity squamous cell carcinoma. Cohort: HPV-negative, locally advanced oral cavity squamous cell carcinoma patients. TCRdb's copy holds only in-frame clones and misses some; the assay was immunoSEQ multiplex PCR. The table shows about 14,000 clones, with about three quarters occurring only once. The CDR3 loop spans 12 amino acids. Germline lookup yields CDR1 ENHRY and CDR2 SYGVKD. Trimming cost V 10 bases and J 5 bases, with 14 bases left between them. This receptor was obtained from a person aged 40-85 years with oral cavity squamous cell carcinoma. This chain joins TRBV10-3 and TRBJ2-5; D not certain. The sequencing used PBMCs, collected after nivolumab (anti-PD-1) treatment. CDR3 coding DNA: TGTGCCACTTCAGAGGATGGCGAGACCCAGTACTTC. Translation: CATSEDGETQYF.